Below are 5 T cell receptor beta chains sequenced from a single sample in a study of regulatory T cells in long-lasting Graves disease. Time point: persistent/refractory GD, antithyroid drugs over 5 years with positive TRAb. The TCR library used RNA extracted from PBMCs. In building TCR beta libraries, iRepertoire HTBI primers were used together with Arm-PCR of CDR3 regions. MiXCR, applied by TCRdb to the multiplex PCR reads, yields one record per CDR3 protein. The table has nearly 350,000 distinct CDR3 sequences, about 18% seen once. The sequencing used peripheral blood mononuclear cells (PBMCs), collected when the disease was refractory, from a patient treated with antithyroid drugs. These receptors all come from a female donor with Graves disease.

The chain joins TRBV5-6 to TRBJ2-5; 9 nucleotides align to TRBD2. In germline, CDR1 is SGHDT, CDR2 YYEEEE. The CDR3 has 15 amino acids. V was clipped by 0 bases and J by 5 bases; unmatched bases: 5. This chain's CDR3 is CASSLAALAGETQYF. The CDR3, as DNA: TGTGCCAGCAGCTTGGCGGCGCTAGCGGGGGAGACCCAGTACTTC. The entire variable domain, with the rest obtained from reference TRBV5-6 and TRBJ2-5, is as follows: DAGVTQSPTHLIKTRGQQVTLRCSPKSGHDTVSWYQQALGQGPQFIFQYYEEEERQRGNFPDRFSGHQFPNYSSELNVNALLLGDSALYLCASSLAALAGETQYFGPGTRLLVL.

This clonotype was seen ten or more times. The CDR3 DNA reads as TGTGCCAGTAGTAAAATGGCCCTGGGGACGGAGACCCAGTACTTC. Protein sequence: CASSKMALGTETQYF. The chain has TRBV19 and TRBJ2-5; D is possibly TRBD1 or TRBD2 (5 bases each). V lost 4 bases to trimming and J lost 5 bases, with 17 bases between them. The CDR3 contains 15 residues. The germline CDR1 and CDR2 sequences are LNHDA and SQIVND (reference sequence).

There are many counts of this clonotype. V usage is TRBV3-1 and J usage is TRBJ2-7; no clear D. Germline V gene data show CDR1 as LGHDT and CDR2 as YNNKEL (reference sequence). The CDR3 runs 13 residues. Trimming took off 0 bases at V and 2 bases at J, with 5 bases between the two ends. This CDR3 is CASSQDPAYEQYF. The DNA of the CDR3 is TGTGCCAGCAGCCAAGATCCAGCCTACGAGCAGTACTTC.

This clonotype was recorded only once. With a far larger clone one base away, a read error is the likely cause. The chain employs TRBV2 and TRBJ2-5; possibly TRBD1 or TRBD2 for D (5 bases each). Matching the DNA end better, TRBJ2-7 makes the J call doubtful. CDR3 length equals 14 residues. The germline gives CDR1 SNHLY, CDR2 FYNNEI. Written as DNA, the CDR3 is TGTGCCAGCCTAGGGTCCGGGACCAACTACGAGCAGTACTTC. Protein product: CASLGSGTNYEQYF.

The chain has TRBV6-1 and TRBJ2-7; tentative D call: TRBD2 (6 bases). The CDR3 covers 15 residues. Germline CDR1 and CDR2: MNHNS and SASEGT. Between the trimmed V and J ends, which lost 5 bases and 2 bases, there was a span of 16 bases. CDR3 loop: CASSHGVAEPYEQYF. CDR3 nucleotides: TGTGCCAGCAGTCACGGGGTAGCGGAGCCCTACGAGCAGTACTTC.